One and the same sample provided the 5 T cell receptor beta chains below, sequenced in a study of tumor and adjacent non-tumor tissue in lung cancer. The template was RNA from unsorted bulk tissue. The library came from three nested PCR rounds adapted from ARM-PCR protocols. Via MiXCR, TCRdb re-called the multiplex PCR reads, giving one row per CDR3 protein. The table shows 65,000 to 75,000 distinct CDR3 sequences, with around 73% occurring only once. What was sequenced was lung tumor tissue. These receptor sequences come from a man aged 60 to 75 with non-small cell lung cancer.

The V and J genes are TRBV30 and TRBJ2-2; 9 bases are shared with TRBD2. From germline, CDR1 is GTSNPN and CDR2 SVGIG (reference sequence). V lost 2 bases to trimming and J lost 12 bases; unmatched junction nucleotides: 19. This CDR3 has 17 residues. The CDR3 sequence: CAWSSQVVAGVREKLFF. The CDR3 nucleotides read TGTGCCTGGAGTTCGCAGGTCGTAGCGGGAGTGAGGGAGAAGCTGTTTTTT.

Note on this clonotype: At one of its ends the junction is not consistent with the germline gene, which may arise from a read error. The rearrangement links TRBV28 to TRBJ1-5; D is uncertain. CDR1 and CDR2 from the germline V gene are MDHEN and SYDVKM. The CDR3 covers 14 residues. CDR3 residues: CASRPRANNQPQHF. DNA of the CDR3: TGTGCCAGCAGACCAAGGGCGAACAATCAGCCACAGCATTTT.

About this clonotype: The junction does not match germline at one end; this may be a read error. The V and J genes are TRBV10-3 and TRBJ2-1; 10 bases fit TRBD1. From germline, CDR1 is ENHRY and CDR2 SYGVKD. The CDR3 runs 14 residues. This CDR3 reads CSISSGQGGNEQVF. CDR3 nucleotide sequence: TGTTCCATCAGTTCCGGACAGGGGGGGAATGAGCAGGTCTTC.

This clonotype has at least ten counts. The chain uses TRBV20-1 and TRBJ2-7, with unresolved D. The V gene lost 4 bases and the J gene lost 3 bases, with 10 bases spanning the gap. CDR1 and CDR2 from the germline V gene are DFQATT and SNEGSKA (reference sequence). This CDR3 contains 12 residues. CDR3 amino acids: CSATDQNYEQYF. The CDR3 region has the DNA TGCAGTGCTACCGACCAGAACTACGAGCAGTACTTC.

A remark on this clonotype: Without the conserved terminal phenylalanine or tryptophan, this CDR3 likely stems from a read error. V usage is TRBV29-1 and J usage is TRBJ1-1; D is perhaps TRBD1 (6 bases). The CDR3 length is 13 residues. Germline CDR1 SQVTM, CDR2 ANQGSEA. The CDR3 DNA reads TGCAGTGCCTCGACAAGGGGGGATACTGAAGCTTTCATT. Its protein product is CSASTRGDTEAFI.